The 2 T cell receptor beta chains reported below all come from one sample, sequenced in a study of shared clonotypes between healthy human individuals. Profiling relied on immunoSEQ multiplex PCR, and the TCRdb table lists in-frame clones only, not all of them. Found here are 1.4 million to 1.5 million clones, more than 95% of them singletons; the top ten hold 0.95% to 1.5%. Sequences were obtained from naive CD4+ T cells sorted from blood. Subset defined: CD45RA+ positively selected. These receptors were obtained from a man aged 25-45 years in good health.

This chain uses TRBV28 with TRBJ1-2; TRBD1 agrees at 7 bases. With 8 bases clipped from V and 3 bases from J, the junction kept 15 bases outside the gene matches. CDR1 and CDR2 (germline): MDHEN, SYDVKM. This CDR3 comprises 16 residues. The CDR3 nucleotides are TGTGCCAGCGTGGGAGGGGGACAGCTGAATCACTATGGCTACACCTTC. Translating gives CASVGGGQLNHYGYTF.

The chain couples TRBV5-5 to TRBJ2-6; D is possibly TRBD2 (6 bases). V was shortened by 3 bases and J by 0 bases, with 13 bases between the two germline ends. The CDR3 is 17 amino acids. From germline, CDR1 is SGHKS and CDR2 YYEKEE (reference sequence). The DNA for the CDR3 is TGTGCCAGCAGCTGGGAGGTAGGGCCCTCTGGGGCCAACGTCCTGACTTTC. This encodes CASSWEVGPSGANVLTF.